Following are 28 T cell receptor beta chains from one sample sequenced in a study of blood T cell repertoires in COVID-19. Produced via immunoSEQ multiplex PCR; TCRdb's table is partial and in-frame only. Of roughly 260,000 clones in the sample, around nine tenths were seen once. The specimen was PBMCs or T cells enriched from blood (not recorded which). These receptors were obtained from a woman aged 18-29 years who had recovered from COVID-19.

The rearrangement links TRBV30 to TRBJ2-1; 8 positions agree with TRBD2. Germline V gives CDR1 GTSNPN, CDR2 SVGIG (reference sequence). This CDR3 has 14 residues. The junction had 5 bases not matched to a gene; V was cut back by 4 bases and J by 3 bases. The CDR3, as DNA: TGTGCCTGGATGACGGGAGGGCTCTACAATGAGCAGTTCTTC. Translated, it gives CAWMTGGLYNEQFF.

This sequence joins TRBV28 and TRBJ2-3; D is undetermined. The CDR3 has 16 residues. From germline, CDR1 is MDHEN and CDR2 SYDVKM. Trimming left V 2 bases short and J 0 bases short, with 12 bases between. The CDR3: CASSLGGISSTDTQYF. In nucleotides, the CDR3 is TGTGCCAGCAGTTTAGGCGGTATTTCTAGCACAGATACGCAGTATTTT.

V gene TRBV18 combines with J gene TRBJ2-3, with TRBD1 matching over 7 bases. Germline V gene sequence: CDR1 KGHSH, CDR2 LQKENI. The junction had 6 bases not matched to a gene; V was cut back by 3 bases and J by 0 bases. The CDR3 covers 16 residues. The DNA of the CDR3 is TGTGCCAGCTCACCTAGACAGGGTGGGAGCACAGATACGCAGTATTTT. Residues: CASSPRQGGSTDTQYF.

This clone was seen once. This chain joins TRBV3-1 (or the pseudogene TRBV3-2) and TRBJ2-1, with TRBD2 matching over 11 bases. The CDR3 sequence is 15 residues long. V lost 3 bases, J lost 7 bases, and 5 bases stayed unmatched. Per the germline V gene, CDR1 is LGHDT and CDR2 is YNNKEL (reference sequence). The CDR3 region has the DNA TGTGCCAGCAGCCAGCTAGCGGGGGGCCGGAATGAGCAGTTCTTC. This translates into CASSQLAGGRNEQFF.

The V call is TRBV10-2, the J call TRBJ2-1; 9 bases map to TRBD2. Germline lookup yields CDR1 WSHSY and CDR2 SAAADI. After removal of 7 bases from V and 8 bases from J, the junction contained 27 bases not matched to a gene. The CDR3 has 20 residues. The CDR3 coding sequence is TGCGCCAGCATGCGTACATCAGGGCTAGCGGGATCTGGAGGGAGCGATGAGCAGTTCTTC. It translates to CASMRTSGLAGSGGSDEQFF.

This chain connects TRBV11-3 to TRBJ2-7, with D possibly matching TRBD1 (6 bases). CDR1 and CDR2 from the germline V gene are SGHNT and YENEEA. The germline V and J ends were trimmed by 0 bases and 0 bases, with 15 bases remaining between them. This CDR3 comprises 17 residues. DNA for the CDR3: TGTGCCAGCAGCTTAGATGAGGGGACACCACTCTCCTACGAGCAGTACTTC. Its translation: CASSLDEGTPLSYEQYF.

The J gene is TRBJ1-1, the V gene TRBV12-3 or TRBV12-4, with TRBD1 matching over 7 bases. This CDR3 is built from 13 residues. V lost 5 bases and J lost 5; bases outside the gene matches: 5. The CDR3 region has the DNA TGTGCCAGCAGTGGATCAGGGGGAACTGAAGCTTTCTTT. It yields the protein CASSGSGGTEAFF.

The CDR3: CASSPGGGTGGDENTEAFF. The CDR3 DNA reads TGTGCCAGCAGCCCCGGGGGGGGGACAGGGGGCGACGAGAACACTGAAGCTTTCTTT. This rearrangement joins TRBV13 to TRBJ1-1, with 12 bases aligning to TRBD1. Germline trimming cut 5 bases from V and 1 base from J; bases unmatched to any gene: 14. The germline CDR1 and CDR2 sequences are PRHDT and FYEKMQ (reference sequence). The CDR3 is made up of 19 amino acids. Looking up the rest from reference TRBV13 and TRBJ1-1 gives the full variable domain: AAGVIQSPRHLIKEKRETATLKCYPIPRHDTVYWYQQGPGQDPQFLISFYEKMQSDKGSIPDRFSAQQFSDYHSELNMSSLELGDSALYFCASSPGGGTGGDENTEAFFGQGTRLTVV.

This clone was counted once. The J gene is TRBJ1-2, the V gene TRBV4-3, with 7 bases matching TRBD1. This CDR3 region has 15 residues. The trim removed 4 bases at V and 7 bases at J, leaving 12 bases unmatched. Germline loops: CDR1 LGHNA, CDR2 YSLEER. Here the CDR3 DNA reads TGCGCCAGCAGCCCCAGACAGGGCTGGTATGGTGGCTACACCTTC. Translating gives CASSPRQGWYGGYTF.

The chain has TRBV13 and TRBJ2-1, with D perhaps TRBD1 (5 bases). Trimming stripped 3 bases from V and 3 bases from J, with 12 bases between. CDR3 length: 15 residues. Germline V gives CDR1 PRHDT, CDR2 FYEKMQ (reference sequence). The CDR3 reads CASSFPREFYNEQFF. The CDR3 DNA reads as TGTGCCAGCAGCTTCCCCAGGGAATTCTACAATGAGCAGTTCTTC.

The chain carries TRBV27 and TRBJ2-7; 13 bases fit TRBD2. This CDR3 is 16 amino acids long. J gave up 3 bases and V 3 bases, and 5 bases lay outside the gene matches. Germline V gives CDR1 MNHEY, CDR2 SMNVEV (reference sequence). CDR3 in amino acids: CASSFGLAGDIYEQYF. The CDR3 coding sequence is TGTGCCAGCAGTTTCGGACTAGCGGGGGACATCTACGAGCAGTACTTC.

V is TRBV6-1 and J is TRBJ2-4, with 9 bases identical to TRBD2. The CDR3 has 18 amino acids. V shed 3 bases, J shed 8 bases, and the junction held 17 bases outside the gene matches. Germline values: CDR1 MNHNS, CDR2 SASEGT. In DNA form, the CDR3 reads TGTGCCAGCAGTGATCACCTTAGCGGGAGATTGGTTAGTGACATTCAGTACTTC. It is translated as CASSDHLSGRLVSDIQYF.

J is TRBJ1-1 and V is TRBV7-3; perhaps TRBD1 as D (5 bases). Between the trimmed V and J ends, which lost 3 bases and 5 bases, there was a span of 10 bases. CDR1 is SGHTA, CDR2 FQGTGA, per germline. CDR3 length equals 13 residues. This CDR3 reads CASSLRPGTEAFF. In nucleotides, the CDR3 is TGTGCCAGCAGCTTGCGGCCAGGGACTGAAGCTTTCTTT.

The CDR3 sequence is CASSALVAGGATDNEQFF. The CDR3 nucleotides are TGTGCCAGCAGTGCCTTGGTAGCGGGGGGAGCGACCGACAATGAGCAGTTCTTC. V gene TRBV27 combines with J gene TRBJ2-1, with 10 bases identical to TRBD2. CDR1 is MNHEY, CDR2 SMNVEV, per germline (reference sequence). V lost 5 bases and J lost 5; bases outside the gene matches: 15. The CDR3 runs 18 residues.

This clone was counted only a few times. The chain joins TRBV5-6 to TRBJ1-2, with 7 bases that match TRBD1. CDR1 is SGHDT, CDR2 YYEEEE, per germline. The ends lost 0 bases at V and 2 bases at J; junction bases unmatched: 4. The CDR3 contains 15 residues. CDR3: CASSLVEGANYGYTF. CDR3 sequence (DNA): TGTGCCAGCAGCTTGGTTGAGGGGGCCAACTATGGCTACACCTTC.

The rearrangement joins TRBV28 to TRBJ1-6, with TRBD1 identical over 10 bases. Germline V gene data show CDR1 as MDHEN and CDR2 as SYDVKM. CDR3 length: 15 residues. V trimming: 5 bases; J trimming: 7 bases; junction bases outside the gene matches: 5. The CDR3 loop is CASSMTGGLNSPLHF. The CDR3 bases are TGTGCCAGCAGTATGACAGGGGGCTTGAATTCACCCCTCCACTTT.

This clone showed up just once. Other DNA sequences in the same sample also yield this CDR3. The rearrangement uses TRBV7-9 and TRBJ1-2; D perhaps matches TRBD1 (6 bases). Germline loops: CDR1 SEHNR, CDR2 FQNEAQ (reference sequence). Trimming pared 1 base from V and 6 bases from J, leaving 6 bases between. The CDR3 runs 12 residues. CDR3 in amino acids: CASSLDRDGYTF. DNA for the CDR3: TGTGCCAGCAGCTTAGACAGGGATGGCTACACCTTC.

This clone was seen a few times. The V call is TRBV7-9, the J call TRBJ2-5; perhaps TRBD2 as D (5 bases). Per germline, CDR1 SEHNR and CDR2 FQNEAQ (reference sequence). The germline V and J ends were trimmed by 3 bases and 3 bases, with 14 bases remaining between them. The CDR3 spans 15 residues. The CDR3 protein is CASSFLVVGEETQYF. The CDR3, as DNA: TGTGCCAGCAGCTTCCTAGTGGTGGGAGAAGAGACCCAGTACTTC.

The chain recombines TRBV30 with TRBJ2-7; D might be TRBD1 (6 bases). Germline lookup yields CDR1 GTSNPN and CDR2 SVGIG (reference sequence). V lost 7 bases, J lost 2 bases, and 12 bases lay in between. The CDR3 runs 12 residues. The DNA for the CDR3 is TGTGCCTTTGACAGGTCGACCTACGAGCAGTACTTC. This codes for CAFDRSTYEQYF.

The V and J genes are TRBV19 and TRBJ2-1; 8 bases are shared with TRBD2. The CDR3 is made up of 15 amino acids. Germline CDR1 is LNHDA and CDR2 is SQIVND (reference sequence). With 2 bases clipped from V and 3 bases from J, the junction kept 3 bases outside the gene matches. CDR3 loop: CASSITSGFYNEQFF. DNA for the CDR3: TGTGCCAGTAGTATAACTAGCGGATTCTACAATGAGCAGTTCTTC.

This chain connects TRBV27 to TRBJ2-1; 11 positions match TRBD2. There are 16 residues in the CDR3. Germline CDR1 and CDR2: MNHEY and SMNVEV (reference sequence). Losses at the gene ends were 0 bases for V and 7 bases for J; bases not matched to a gene: 5. In nucleotides, the CDR3 is TGTGCCAGCAGTTTATCGGGTAGCGGGAGGGGGAATGAGCAGTTCTTC. Translated: CASSLSGSGRGNEQFF.

The chain uses TRBV3-1 (or the pseudogene TRBV3-2) and TRBJ2-7, with 9 bases identical to TRBD1. In germline, CDR1 is LGHDT, CDR2 YNNKEL (reference sequence). The CDR3 is 16 residues long. The V and J ends lost 3 bases and 4 bases, in that order; junction bases with no gene match: 10. The CDR3 DNA reads as TGTGCCAGCAGCCATTCATCCGGGACAGGGAAGTACGAGCAGTACTTC. Encoded protein: CASSHSSGTGKYEQYF.

V and J are TRBV15 and TRBJ2-1; D possibly corresponds to TRBD1 (5 bases). The length of the CDR3 is 16 residues. The germline gives CDR1 LNHNV, CDR2 YYDKDF (reference sequence). Trimming shortened V by 6 bases and J by 0 bases, and 15 bases separated the two germline ends. CDR3 bases: TGTGCCACCAGGTCGACAGCGAGAACCTCCTACAATGAGCAGTTCTTC. It translates to CATRSTARTSYNEQFF.

The V and J genes are TRBV9 and TRBJ2-3, with D tentatively TRBD2 (6 bases). Germline values: CDR1 SGDLS, CDR2 YYNGEE. The CDR3 runs 18 residues. The germline V and J ends were trimmed by 4 bases and 1 base, with 22 bases remaining between them. Here the CDR3 reads CASSPRLGSGGGTDTQYF. Written as DNA, the CDR3 is TGTGCCAGCAGCCCGCGTCTAGGTAGCGGTGGGGGCACAGATACGCAGTATTTT.

The chain has TRBV19 and TRBJ2-1; the D gene is possibly TRBD1 (6 bases). V was cut by 1 base and J by 4 bases, with 14 bases left in between. The germline V gene encodes CDR1 LNHDA and CDR2 SQIVND (reference sequence). The length of the CDR3 is 16 residues. CDR3 nucleotides: TGTGCCAGTAGTATAGGGGGGCAGGGGAGTTACAATGAGCAGTTCTTC. This codes for CASSIGGQGSYNEQFF.

This clone came up many times. The same CDR3 can be traced to other DNA sequences in this sample. The chain links TRBV19 to TRBJ1-2, with TRBD1 identical over 7 bases. Germline V gives CDR1 LNHDA, CDR2 SQIVND (reference sequence). CDR3 length: 15 residues. V lost 2 bases and J lost 4; bases outside the gene matches: 7. The CDR3 protein is CASSIPQGLAYGYTF. The CDR3 DNA sequence: TGTGCCAGTAGTATACCACAGGGGTTGGCCTATGGCTACACCTTC.

This clone was detected only once. The chain is built from TRBV3-1 (or the pseudogene TRBV3-2) and TRBJ1-1, with 7 bases matching TRBD1. Germline V gene lookup returns CDR1 LGHDT and CDR2 YNNKEL (reference sequence). V was clipped by 1 base and J by 1 base; unmatched bases: 6. CDR3 size: 16 residues. CDR3 DNA sequence: TGTGCCAGCAGCCAAGGAGGGGGCCGGGGGAACACTGAAGCTTTCTTT. Its translation is CASSQGGGRGNTEAFF.

This chain links TRBV10-3 with TRBJ2-1, with 7 bases fitting TRBD2. Germline loops: CDR1 ENHRY, CDR2 SYGVKD. Trimming removed 8 bases from V and 6 bases from J; junction bases left unmatched: 10. The CDR3 totals 14 residues. Here the CDR3 DNA reads TGTGCCATCGGGGAGGGCGGCTTGGGCAATGAGCAGTTCTTC. It specifies CAIGEGGLGNEQFF.